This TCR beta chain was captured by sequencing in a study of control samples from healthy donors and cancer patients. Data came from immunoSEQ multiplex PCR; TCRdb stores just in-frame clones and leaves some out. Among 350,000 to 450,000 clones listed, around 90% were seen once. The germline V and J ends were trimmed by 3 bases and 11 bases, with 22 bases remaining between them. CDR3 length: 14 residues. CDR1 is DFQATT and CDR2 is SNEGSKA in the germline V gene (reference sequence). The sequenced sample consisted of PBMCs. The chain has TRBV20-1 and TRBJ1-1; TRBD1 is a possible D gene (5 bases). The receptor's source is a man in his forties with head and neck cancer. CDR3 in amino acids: CSASSPGNIAVAFF. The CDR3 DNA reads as TGCAGTGCTAGTTCTCCAGGGAATATTGCTGTTGCTTTCTTT.